The T cell receptor (beta chain) described here comes from a study of low-dose radiotherapy and immunotherapy resistance in tumors. With TRAV- and TRBV-specific primers, first-strand cDNA was made, covering the alpha and beta chains. TCR amplification ran roughly 21 PCR cycles using constant-region and V-primer adapter primers. One entry per CDR3 protein, called by TCRdb with MiXCR from the reads. The table records 60,000 to 75,000 distinct CDR3 sequences, around 27% of them present only once. In germline, CDR1 is MDHEN, CDR2 SYDVKM. The CDR3 covers 13 residues. V was trimmed by 7 bases and J by 0 bases, leaving 9 bases between them. Regarding time point: before trial treatment.

This chain links TRBV28 with TRBJ2-5; no definite D call. Sequenced here: PBMCs, sampled before treatment. This receptor was identified in a male donor with rectosigmoid adenocarcinoma. Written as DNA, the CDR3 is TGTGCCAGCAAGGTAGTTTACCAAGAGACCCAGTACTTC. Amino acids: CASKVVYQETQYF.